The rows below give T cell receptor beta chains drawn from one sample of a study of beta chain features in type 1 diabetes. Profiled with immunoSEQ multiplex PCR; TCRdb holds only in-frame clones, not every one. The table has fewer than 350,000 clones, less than 20% seen once; the top ten hold approximately 0.043%. The sequenced sample consisted of naive CD4+ T cells from blood. Receptor source: a woman between 18 and 30 years old in good health. The CDR3 runs from the conserved cysteine through the conserved F or W.

TRBJ2-5 | TRBV7-2 | CASSWVGDRDETQYF
TRBJ2-1 | TRBV28 | CASSPRDFSEEQFF
TRBJ2-2 | TRBV6-5 | CASSYSRRTGELFF
TRBJ2-7 | TRBV29-1 | CSVTGTPYEQYF
TRBJ1-5 | TRBV19 | CASSIDRGGPQHF
TRBJ1-1 | TRBV30 | CAWTPVDTEAFF
TRBJ1-2 | TRBV4-2 | CASSQGQGLRYGYTF
TRBJ2-2 | TRBV7-2 | CASSHRDSGELFF
TRBJ1-3 | TRBV18 | CASSVDSSRNTIYF
TRBJ2-7 | TRBV7-2 | CAGGGTGPYEQYF
TRBJ1-1 | TRBV6-5 | CASRNGGGTEAFF
TRBJ2-7 | TRBV4-1 | CASSLRESTYEQYF
TRBJ2-5 | TRBV14 | CASSQDHWYPGETQYF
TRBJ2-7 | TRBV29-1 | CSVTSGGSRYEQYF
TRBJ2-3 | TRBV4-2 | CASSQEAASGVTDTQYF
TRBJ2-3 | TRBV6-5 | CASSYSRQVTDTQYF
TRBJ2-7 | TRBV29-1 | CSASWGPYEQYF
TRBJ2-3 | TRBV30 | CAWSLGVADTQYF
TRBJ2-3 | TRBV29-1 | CSTSGGTSTDTQYF
TRBJ1-2 | TRBV4-3 | CASSQDGRGVSTF
TRBJ2-7 | TRBV7-9 | CASSFPPSGRTYEQYF
TRBJ2-3 | TRBV5-4 | CASSDGQSTDTQYF
TRBJ2-1 | TRBV2 | CASSSLADLQFF
TRBJ1-1 | TRBV6-5 | CASSRLMNTEAFF